The 20 T cell receptor beta chains in this list originate from one sample, sequenced in a study of siplizumab effects on memory and regulatory T cells. The protocol was immunoSEQ multiplex PCR, while the TCRdb copy is restricted to in-frame clones and leaves out a portion. This sample has some 100,000 clones, with roughly 94% found just once. The sample was Tregs sorted from blood. The origin of the receptors is a human donor in good health.

The V and J genes are TRBV10-3 and TRBJ2-7, with 10 bases that match TRBD1. CDR1 ENHRY and CDR2 SYGVKD come from the germline V gene. Germline trimming cut 6 bases from V and 5 bases from J; bases unmatched to any gene: 22. The length of the CDR3 is 19 residues. The CDR3 sequence: CAISRLPLRGQGVVHEQYF. The DNA for the CDR3 is TGTGCCATCAGCCGCCTGCCGCTGAGAGGACAGGGGGTCGTTCACGAGCAGTACTTC.

The chain joins TRBV29-1 to TRBJ2-1; D is possibly TRBD2 (6 bases). The CDR3 spans 14 residues. V was cut by 5 bases and J by 3 bases, with 14 bases left in between. Germline V gives CDR1 SQVTM, CDR2 ANQGSEA. CDR3 sequence (DNA): TGCAGCGTTCAGGTTGCGGGGAACTACAATGAGCAGTTCTTC. Protein sequence: CSVQVAGNYNEQFF.

The chain recombines TRBV21-1 with TRBJ1-2. TRBV21-1 is tagged as a pseudogene. The CDR3 loop spans 15 amino acids. The DNA for the CDR3 is TGTGCCAGCAGCAAAGGTCCGAGGAACCCCTCCGGCTACACCTTC. It codes for CASSKGPRNPSGYTF.

This sequence joins TRBV6-1 and TRBJ1-5, with D uncertain. The CDR3 is made up of 15 amino acids. Germline assignment: CDR1 MNHNS and CDR2 SASEGT. Trimming took 4 bases from V and 4 from J, leaving 14 bases between them. This CDR3 reads CASSVGAGNNQPQHF. The DNA for the CDR3 is TGTGCCAGCAGTGTAGGAGCAGGAAATAATCAGCCCCAGCATTTT.

The sample holds a few counts of this clone. V is TRBV28 and J is TRBJ2-1; no reliable D call. Germline CDR1 and CDR2: MDHEN and SYDVKM. There are 14 residues in the CDR3. V lost 7 bases and J lost 0, with 10 bases in between. CDR3 bases: TGTGCCAGCATCTTGGGAAGCTCCTACAATGAGCAGTTCTTC. Encoded protein: CASILGSSYNEQFF. Looking up the rest from reference TRBV28 and TRBJ2-1 gives the full variable domain: DVKVTQSSRYLVKRTGEKVFLECVQDMDHENMFWYRQDPGLGLRLIYFSYDVKMKEKGDIPEGYSVSREKKERFSLILESASTNQTSMYLCASILGSSYNEQFFGPGTRLTVL.

The V call is TRBV28, the J call TRBJ2-7; no definite D call. The V end lost 5 bases, the J end lost 3 bases, and 5 bases lay between the germline ends. This CDR3 is 11 amino acids long. Germline values: CDR1 MDHEN, CDR2 SYDVKM. CDR3 sequence (DNA): TGTGCCAGCAGTACCAGCTACGAGCAGTACTTC. Translation: CASSTSYEQYF.

A single count supports this clone. CDR3 in DNA: TGCGCCAGCAGCGATGTCGCAGATACGCAGTATTTT. Translating gives CASSDVADTQYF. The chain uses TRBV5-1 and TRBJ2-3; unclear D gene. The CDR3 extends over 12 amino acids. The V gene's germline CDR1 is SGHRS and CDR2 YFSETQ. V was clipped by 4 bases and J by 4 bases, with 7 bases between them.

This chain links TRBV30 with TRBJ2-7; D ambiguous. This CDR3 comprises 15 residues. V shed 5 bases and J shed 3 bases, with 20 bases lying between them. Germline-derived CDR1 and CDR2 are GTSNPN and SVGIG (reference sequence). CDR3 region: CAWVNLPGVVYEQYF. The DNA for the CDR3 is TGTGCCTGGGTTAATCTTCCAGGCGTGGTCTACGAGCAGTACTTC.

V is TRBV6-4 and J is TRBJ2-6; perhaps TRBD2 as D (5 bases). The V gene's germline CDR1 is MRHNA and CDR2 SNTAGT. V lost 5 bases to trimming and J lost 2 bases, with 16 bases between them. The CDR3 sequence is 17 residues long. The CDR3 reads CASSHRASGTGANVLTF. The CDR3 DNA is TGTGCCAGCAGTCACCGGGCTTCGGGGACTGGGGCCAACGTCCTGACTTTC.

This clone was detected only a few times. The gene calls are TRBV14 and TRBJ1-1, with D unresolved. The CDR3 consists of 14 residues. The V end was cut by 4 bases, the J end by 0 bases, with 9 bases between. Germline values: CDR1 SGHDN, CDR2 FVKESK. The CDR3 DNA is TGTGCCAGCAGCCTTCAGATAATGAACACTGAAGCTTTCTTT. This codes for CASSLQIMNTEAFF.

The chain carries TRBV4-1 and TRBJ2-2, with 11 bases matching TRBD2. CDR1 MGHRA and CDR2 YSYEKL come from the germline V gene. The CDR3 has 18 residues. J was trimmed by 7 bases and V by 4 bases; bases with no gene match: 14. The CDR3 region is CASSLWGLAGGSGGELFF. For the CDR3, the DNA is TGCGCCAGCAGCCTCTGGGGCCTAGCGGGAGGTTCTGGCGGGGAGCTGTTTTTT.

The chain links TRBV4-1 to TRBJ2-2, with TRBD2 as a possible D gene (5 bases). Germline CDR1 reads MGHRA; CDR2 reads YSYEKL. The CDR3 covers 15 residues. V was pared by 4 bases and J by 2 bases, with 11 bases between. CDR3 nucleotide sequence: TGCGCCAGCAGCCCACTATCGGGAAACACCGGGGAGCTGTTTTTT. Translating it yields CASSPLSGNTGELFF.

The gene calls are TRBV6-5 and TRBJ2-6, with D hard to call. V shed 8 bases and J shed 4 bases, with 15 bases lying between them. The CDR3 sequence is 15 residues long. Germline loops: CDR1 MNHEY, CDR2 SVGAGI. For the CDR3, the DNA is TGTGCCAGCGATCCAGGAATGAGAGGGGCCAACGTCCTGACTTTC. This codes for CASDPGMRGANVLTF.

Comments on this clone: At the DNA level, this CDR3 is encoded by other sequences in the same sample as well. This rearrangement joins TRBV7-9 to TRBJ1-5, with unresolved D. Looked up from germline, CDR1 is SEHNR and CDR2 is FQNEAQ (reference sequence). The CDR3 totals 14 residues. Between the trimmed V and J ends, which lost 5 bases and 6 bases, there was a span of 14 bases. CDR3: CASSPGLIGQPQHF. In DNA form, the CDR3 reads TGTGCCAGCAGCCCTGGGCTAATAGGTCAGCCCCAGCATTTT.

The rearrangement uses TRBV15 and TRBJ1-2; a weak D match, TRBD1 (5 bases). Germline lookup yields CDR1 LNHNV and CDR2 YYDKDF (reference sequence). This CDR3 spans 15 amino acids. Trimming left V 1 base short and J 6 bases short, with 15 bases between. The CDR3 spells CATSRALQGLDGYTF. The CDR3 coding sequence is TGTGCCACCAGCAGAGCCTTGCAGGGCCTGGATGGCTACACCTTC.

The CDR3 region has the DNA TGTGCCTGGAGTGTAGCCCCCAGGGTGTCTGGAAACACCATATATTTT. It translates to CAWSVAPRVSGNTIYF. The rearrangement uses TRBV30 and TRBJ1-3, with D possibly matching TRBD1 (5 bases). There are 16 residues in the CDR3. Trimming removed 0 bases from V and 1 base from J, with 13 bases in between. CDR1 is GTSNPN, CDR2 SVGIG, per germline (reference sequence).

The chain joins TRBV12-5 to TRBJ1-5; unclear D gene. The CDR3 has 18 residues. CDR1 LGHNT and CDR2 FRNRAP come from the germline V gene. Trimming cost V 4 bases and J 2 bases, with 21 bases left between them. The CDR3 nucleotides are TGTGCTAGTGGTTGGGGATGGGTGGAAGTTAGGCGCAATCAGCCCCAGCATTTT. Encoded protein: CASGWGWVEVRRNQPQHF.

The chain is built from TRBV30 and TRBJ2-1, with D possibly matching TRBD1 (5 bases). The CDR3 extends over 16 amino acids. CDR1 is GTSNPN, CDR2 SVGIG, per germline (reference sequence). The V gene lost 1 base and the J gene lost 9 bases, with 22 bases spanning the gap. The CDR3 sequence: CAWSGLRFSGISEQFF. CDR3 sequence (DNA): TGTGCCTGGAGTGGCCTCAGGTTTTCAGGGATTAGTGAGCAGTTCTTC.

The chain has TRBV19 and TRBJ2-1, with D perhaps matching TRBD2 (5 bases). The V gene lost 3 bases and the J gene lost 6 bases, with 9 bases spanning the gap. The V gene's germline CDR1 is LNHDA and CDR2 SQIVND (reference sequence). CDR3 length: 13 amino acids. This chain's CDR3 is CASSMDSGNEQFF. In DNA form, the CDR3 reads TGTGCCAGTAGTATGGACTCTGGCAATGAGCAGTTCTTC.

The V gene is TRBV6-6, the J gene TRBJ1-3; maybe TRBD1 (5 bases). Trimming took off 8 bases at V and 3 bases at J, with 17 bases between the two ends. The CDR3 has 15 residues. Germline lookup yields CDR1 MNHNY and CDR2 SVGAGI (reference sequence). The DNA for the CDR3 is TGTGCCAGCCTCAGTGCCGGGGCTTATGGAAACACCATATATTTT. It encodes CASLSAGAYGNTIYF.